This T cell receptor beta chain derives from a study of cytomegalovirus exposure and HLA in healthy donors. Study-wide findings and caveats: One variant, a missense change in DCLRE1C, was linked in a later analysis to TCR beta V- and J-gene trimming. The study recorded over 150 TCR beta chains that were cytomegalovirus-associated.

Use of 60 Vbeta and 13 Jbeta primers characterized the PCR. The method was immunoSEQ multiplex PCR; TCRdb's version includes in-frame clones alone and lacks a portion of them. The profile shows some 96,000 clones, under 80% of them singletons. The sample holds one count of this clone. What it recognizes is unknown. This CDR3 has 16 residues. Germline lookup yields CDR1 SEHNR and CDR2 FQNEAQ (reference sequence). Trimming cost V 1 base and J 2 bases, with 12 bases left between them. The source material was PBMCs. This sequence was found in a man between 35 and 55 years old in good health and CMV-seronegative. This chain links TRBV7-9 with TRBJ1-3, with D possibly TRBD1 on 6 matching bases. CDR3 protein: CASSLVGGDTGNTIYF. The CDR3 DNA reads TGTGCCAGCAGCTTAGTAGGGGGGGATACTGGAAACACCATATATTTT.